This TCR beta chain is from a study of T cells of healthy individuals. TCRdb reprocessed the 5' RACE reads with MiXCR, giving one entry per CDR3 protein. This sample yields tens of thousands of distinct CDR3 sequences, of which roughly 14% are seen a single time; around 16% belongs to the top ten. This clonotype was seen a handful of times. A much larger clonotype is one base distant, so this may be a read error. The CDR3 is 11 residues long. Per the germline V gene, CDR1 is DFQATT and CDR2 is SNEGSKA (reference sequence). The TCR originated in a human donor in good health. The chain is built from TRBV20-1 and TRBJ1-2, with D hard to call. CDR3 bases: TGCAGTGCTAGGCTCGTCTATGGCTACAACTTC. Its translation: CSARLVYGYNF.